This T cell receptor (beta chain) was found in a study of blood T cell repertoires in COVID-19. In the study overall: Sites across the United States, Italy and Spain contributed samples from acute and convalescent COVID-19.

Germline V gives CDR1 KGHDR, CDR2 SFDVKD. This CDR3 has 13 residues. V lost 6 bases, J lost 0 bases, and 5 bases lay in between. Only in-frame clones appear in the TCRdb table, and some are missing; sequencing was by immunoSEQ multiplex PCR. The table records 150,000 to 200,000 clones, about 87% of them present only once. Source material: peripheral blood. The gene calls are TRBV24-1 and TRBJ1-3; D remains unclear. This receptor was identified in a man in his 60s with acute or convalescent COVID-19. CDR3 protein: CATSQISGNTIYF. Written as DNA, the CDR3 is TGTGCCACCAGTCAGATCTCTGGAAACACCATATATTTT.